This T cell receptor beta chain was captured by sequencing in a study of control samples from healthy donors and cancer patients. Repertoires were generated with immunoSEQ multiplex PCR, while TCRdb's copy carries only in-frame clones and drops some. Found here are fewer than 50,000 clones, around nine tenths of them singletons; the top ten hold under 0.95%. This CDR3 is built from 16 residues. V was shortened by 2 bases and J by 4 bases, with 15 bases between the two germline ends. Germline-derived CDR1 and CDR2 are LGHNA and YNFKEQ. This clonotype originated in a man in his thirties or forties with colorectal cancer. The sample taken for sequencing was PBMCs. The genes are TRBV4-2 and TRBJ1-3; no clear D gene. The CDR3 sequence is CASSQLGGSSGNTIYF. Written as DNA, the CDR3 is TGTGCCAGCAGCCAATTAGGAGGGTCGTCCGGAAACACCATATATTTT.